This T cell receptor beta chain was sequenced during a study of blood T cell repertoires in COVID-19. Study information: Sites across the United States, Italy and Spain contributed samples from acute and convalescent COVID-19. Sources were T cells, B-cell-depleted T cells, or PBMCs; the material itself was cDNA or gDNA.

Authors' analysis steps: It was from reference gene primer amplification that nucleated cell counts were estimated. TCRdb keeps only in-frame clones here, not all; method: immunoSEQ multiplex PCR. From that table come the V and J calls and clone size; the DNA was used to work out D and trimming. The table shows under 250,000 clones, with roughly 81% occurring only once. Per germline, CDR1 SGHAT and CDR2 FQNNGV. V gave up 3 bases and J gave up 7 bases, with 12 bases separating them. CDR3 length: 14 amino acids. The TCR comes from a man between 45 and 60 years old with acute or convalescent COVID-19. The V and J genes are TRBV11-2 and TRBJ1-4, with D perhaps TRBD1 (5 bases). Sequencing was performed on peripheral blood. CDR3 DNA: TGTGCCAGCAGCTTCGGGGGGTTGACTGAAAAACTGTTTTTT. Translated: CASSFGGLTEKLFF.